The 10 T cell receptor beta chains listed next were all sequenced from one sample in a study of Ad26.COV2.S vaccination and SARS-CoV-2 variants. Noted treatment: around 19 received Ad26.COV2.S at low or high dose, single or two shots; about 5 received placebo; per-sample allocation not given. The samples were gathered on day 63 after the first injection of vaccine or placebo. Clones were sequenced by immunoSEQ multiplex PCR, and TCRdb holds only the in-frame ones, with some missing. The data hold roughly 300,000 clones, with around 89% observed a single time. This specimen was peripheral blood, taken in a trial of Ad26.COV2.S vaccine versus placebo. Source of these receptors: a person aged 18 to 65 who received the Ad26.COV2.S COVID-19 vaccine or a placebo.

The V and J genes are TRBV27 and TRBJ2-7; D possibly corresponds to TRBD1 (6 bases). The germline V gene encodes CDR1 MNHEY and CDR2 SMNVEV (reference sequence). CDR3 length: 13 amino acids. The V gene lost 7 bases and the J gene lost 1 base, with 11 bases spanning the gap. The CDR3 coding sequence is TGTGCCAGCACCTATGACAGGTCCTACGAGCAGTACTTC. Amino acids: CASTYDRSYEQYF.

This sequence joins TRBV4-3 and TRBJ2-5; perhaps TRBD2 as D (6 bases). The V end lost 4 bases, the J end lost 7 bases, and 34 bases lay between the germline ends. CDR1 is LGHNA, CDR2 YSLEER, per germline. The CDR3 has 20 amino acids. The DNA for the CDR3 is TGCGCCAGCAGCCCCAAGCCCGCTGATCCAACGACTAGTCGGTTTGGGACCCAGTACTTC. This gives the protein CASSPKPADPTTSRFGTQYF.

The chain couples TRBV5-4 to TRBJ2-7, with D unresolved. The CDR3 is 13 residues long. Looked up from germline, CDR1 is SGHNT and CDR2 is YYREEE (reference sequence). V was trimmed by 4 bases and J by 0 bases, leaving 8 bases between them. The CDR3 sequence: CASSPRSSYEQYF. CDR3 nucleotide sequence: TGTGCCAGCAGCCCCCGGTCCTCCTACGAGCAGTACTTC. The variable domain in full, completed from reference TRBV5-4 and TRBJ2-7, reads ETGVTQSPTHLIKTRGQQVTLRCSSQSGHNTVSWYQQALGQGPQFIFQYYREEENGRGNFPPRFSGLQFPNYSSELNVNALELDDSALYLCASSPRSSYEQYFGPGTRLTVT.

This clone came up once. V usage is TRBV11-2 and J usage is TRBJ2-7; D not certain. Germline CDR1 and CDR2: SGHAT and FQNNGV. The CDR3 spans 16 residues. The V end was cut by 5 bases, the J end by 0 bases, with 17 bases between. The CDR3 reads CASSIDPGRSSYEQYF. Written as DNA, the CDR3 is TGTGCCAGCAGCATCGACCCGGGCCGAAGCTCCTACGAGCAGTACTTC.

V gene TRBV5-5 combines with J gene TRBJ2-2; TRBD1 agrees at 7 bases. J was trimmed by 3 bases and V by 3 bases; bases with no gene match: 17. The CDR3 sequence is 19 residues long. The germline gives CDR1 SGHKS, CDR2 YYEKEE (reference sequence). The CDR3 region has the DNA TGTGCCAGCAGCTCGCCCAACTTGCGACAGGGTCGGGACACCGGGGAGCTGTTTTTT. This translates into CASSSPNLRQGRDTGELFF.

V usage is TRBV3-1 (or the pseudogene TRBV3-2) and J usage is TRBJ1-1, with D possibly being TRBD1 (6 bases). Germline lookup yields CDR1 LGHDT and CDR2 YNNKEL (reference sequence). The CDR3 length is 15 residues. V lost 4 bases and J 0 bases, leaving 12 bases between the germline ends. In DNA form, the CDR3 reads TGTGCCAGCAGCCCGGTGGGGGCAGTGAACACTGAAGCTTTCTTT. This sequence encodes CASSPVGAVNTEAFF.

The chain uses TRBV3-1 (or the pseudogene TRBV3-2) and TRBJ2-3; TRBD2 matches at 16 bases. Trimming removed 2 bases from V and 1 base from J; junction bases left unmatched: 6. CDR1 and CDR2 from the germline V gene are LGHDT and YNNKEL (reference sequence). The CDR3 length is 19 residues. CDR3 amino acids: CASSQQGLAGGLGTDTQYF. The CDR3 DNA sequence: TGTGCCAGCAGCCAACAGGGACTAGCGGGGGGGCTGGGCACAGATACGCAGTATTTT.

The CDR3 DNA sequence: TGCGCCAGCAGCTTTGGACAGTGGACGTCCACTGAAGCTTTCTTT. Protein: CASSFGQWTSTEAFF. This rearrangement joins TRBV5-1 to TRBJ1-1, with D tentatively TRBD1 (6 bases). V was clipped by 2 bases and J by 4 bases, with 15 bases between them. Germline V gives CDR1 SGHRS, CDR2 YFSETQ. The CDR3 is 15 residues long.

The chain has TRBV10-2 and TRBJ1-3, with 12 bases matching TRBD1. The germline gives CDR1 WSHSY, CDR2 SAAADI. The CDR3 is made up of 13 amino acids. V lost 6 bases and J lost 8; bases outside the gene matches: 2. The CDR3 sequence is CASRGQGADTIYF. The CDR3, as DNA: TGCGCCAGCAGGGGACAGGGGGCCGACACCATATATTTT.

This CDR3 reads CASSRKQQGYGYTF. CDR3 DNA sequence: TGTGCCAGCAGCCGTAAACAACAGGGTTATGGCTACACCTTC. This rearrangement joins TRBV7-2 to TRBJ1-2, with D possibly matching TRBD1 (6 bases). The CDR3 sequence is 14 residues long. V lost 5 bases, J lost 5 bases, and 15 bases lay in between. Per germline, CDR1 SGHTA and CDR2 FQGNSA.